Reported below is one TCR beta chain. The record originates from a study of blood T cell repertoires in COVID-19. Study-level background: Material from acute and convalescent COVID-19 was sourced from the United States, Italy and Spain. T cells, B-cell-depleted T cells, or PBMCs supplied cDNA or gDNA.

Germline CDR1 LGHDT, CDR2 YNNKEL (reference sequence). Trimming shortened V by 3 bases and J by 1 base, and 10 bases separated the two germline ends. This CDR3 comprises 15 residues. Authors' data handling: Counts of nucleated cells, estimated from reference gene primer amplification, were obtained. The table came from immunoSEQ multiplex PCR; TCRdb's copy has only in-frame clones and leaves some out. Clone size and the V and J calls come from that table; the DNA yielded D and trimming. This table holds more than 200,000 clones, around 90% found once. Material for sequencing was peripheral blood. The V call is TRBV3-1 (or the pseudogene TRBV3-2), the J call TRBJ1-5, with D unclear. The TCR comes from a human donor in a cohort sampled during active COVID-19. The CDR3 spells CASSQGRTSNQPQHF. CDR3 in DNA: TGTGCCAGCAGCCAGGGGAGAACGAGCAATCAGCCCCAGCATTTT.